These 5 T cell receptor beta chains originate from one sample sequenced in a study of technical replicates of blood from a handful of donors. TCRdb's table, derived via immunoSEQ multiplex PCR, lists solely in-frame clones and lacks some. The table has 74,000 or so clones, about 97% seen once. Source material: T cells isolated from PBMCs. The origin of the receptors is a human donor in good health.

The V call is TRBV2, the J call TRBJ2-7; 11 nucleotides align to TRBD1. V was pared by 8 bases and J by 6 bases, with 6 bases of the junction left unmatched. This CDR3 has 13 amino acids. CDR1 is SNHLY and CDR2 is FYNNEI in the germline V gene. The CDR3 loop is CASRDRGLGEQYF. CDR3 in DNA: TGTGCCAGCCGGGACAGGGGGTTGGGCGAGCAGTACTTC.

The CDR3 DNA is TGTGCTAGTGCAATCGGTGGCACTGAAGCTTTCTTT. It yields the protein CASAIGGTEAFF. The V and J genes are TRBV12-5 and TRBJ1-1, with D uncertain. Germline lookup yields CDR1 LGHNT and CDR2 FRNRAP. Between the trimmed V and J ends, which lost 7 bases and 4 bases, there was a span of 10 bases. CDR3 length: 12 residues.

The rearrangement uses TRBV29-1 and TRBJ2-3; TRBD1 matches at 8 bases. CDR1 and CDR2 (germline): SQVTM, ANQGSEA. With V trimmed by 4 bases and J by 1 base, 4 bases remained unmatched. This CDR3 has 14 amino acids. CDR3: CSVGMTGGTDTQYF. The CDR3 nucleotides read TGCAGCGTTGGGATGACAGGGGGCACAGATACGCAGTATTTT.

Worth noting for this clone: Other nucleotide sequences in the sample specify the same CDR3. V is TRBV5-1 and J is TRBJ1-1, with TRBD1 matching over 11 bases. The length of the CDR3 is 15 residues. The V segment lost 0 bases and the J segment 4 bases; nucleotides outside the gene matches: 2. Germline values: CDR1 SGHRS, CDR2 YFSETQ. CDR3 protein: CASSLAGTGGTEAFF. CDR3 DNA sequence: TGCGCCAGCAGCTTGGCCGGGACAGGGGGCACTGAAGCTTTCTTT.

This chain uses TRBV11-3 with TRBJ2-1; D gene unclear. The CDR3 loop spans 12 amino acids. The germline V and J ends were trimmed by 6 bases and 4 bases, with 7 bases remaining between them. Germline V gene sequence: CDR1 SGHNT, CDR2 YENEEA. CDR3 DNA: TGTGCCAGCAGTTTTCAGTACAATGAGCAGTTCTTC. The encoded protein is CASSFQYNEQFF.